This T cell receptor beta chain was recovered during a study of T cells in Graves' hyperthyroidism and ophthalmopathy. Findings and limits, study-wide: Among thyroid clonotypes expanded above 0.001, most also appeared in blood. Ophthalmopathy and stable hyperthyroidism were told apart by a 13 V-J model. The model foresaw ophthalmopathy a median roughly 6.5 months prior to onset.

About this clonotype: Its target is not known.

Sampled blood dates from first hyperthyroidism diagnosis, and it precedes any ophthalmopathy symptoms. RNA transcripts gave rise to amplified TCR beta CDR3 regions. When the TCR CDR3 underwent first-round RT-PCR, the HTBI primer set was used. Via MiXCR, TCRdb re-called the multiplex PCR reads, giving one row per CDR3 protein. The sample lists around 700,000 distinct CDR3 sequences, around 20% occurring once. CDR3 length: 12 residues. Trimming took 4 bases from V and 8 from J, leaving 9 bases between them. Germline-derived CDR1 and CDR2 are MNHEY and SVGAGI. The material sequenced was blood. This sequence originates from a woman in her forties or fifties with Graves' hyperthyroidism that later progressed to Graves' ophthalmopathy. The V call is TRBV6-5, the J call TRBJ2-1, with a possible D match to TRBD1 (6 bases). This CDR3 is CASSSQGHEQFF. For the CDR3, the DNA is TGTGCCAGCAGTTCCCAGGGGCATGAGCAGTTCTTC.